This TCR beta chain stems from a study of regulatory T cells in long-lasting Graves disease (dated by TCRdb to the early 2020s). Regarding the complete study: Antithyroid drugs had been taken for less than 3 months by newly diagnosed Graves' disease patients. A total of around 35 samples underwent TCR sequencing: about 13 from persistent and roughly 20 from newly diagnosed Graves' disease patients. Patients with persistent Graves' disease were compared with patients with newly diagnosed Graves' disease using TCR sequencing and RNA sequencing of peripheral blood. The study took place in China and was registered as a clinical trial.

In regard to this clonotype: No antigen is known for it. Qualities for individual bases were not recorded, and no much larger clone is one base off.

Study-level results and caveats: Sequencing and analysis were restricted to the TCR beta chain. Because the primary lesion, thyroid tissue, could not be accessed, the study looked at peripheral blood alone. Compared with newly diagnosed patients, persistent Graves' disease patients had lower TCR Shannon entropy and fewer highly expanded clones, which suggests clonal expansion. More public clonotypes were shared among persistent patients (fewer than 3,000) than among newly diagnosed patients (966). Persistent disease showed preferential use of TRBV28, TRBJ1-2 and TRBJ2-5, whereas newly diagnosed disease favored TRBV20-1 and TRBJ2-1. The small sample size was acknowledged by the authors as a limitation that may reduce accuracy.

The CDR3 holds 16 amino acids from the cysteine to the phenylalanine. The CDR3 DNA has 48 bases and is translated from base 1. The V end gives up 4 bases and the J end 2 bases, leaving 4 bases in the junction not matched to a gene. As encoded in the germline V gene, CDR1 is SGHTA while CDR2 is FQGNSA. The meaning of the sample's time point label: newly diagnosed GD, antithyroid drugs for less than 3 months. For both TCR sequencing and RNA sequencing, RNA was extracted from PBMCs in TRIzol. The diagnosis of Graves' disease was made according to American Thyroid Association guidelines. Recruitment of patients was carried out at an endocrinology department in Xi'an, China. From each patient, nine milliliters of peripheral blood was collected into an EDTA anticoagulant tube. Ficoll Paque Plus density gradient separation was used to isolate PBMCs, and no additional T cell sorting was done. An Agilent 2100 Bioanalyzer and agarose gel were used to check RNA quality, while a NanoDrop 2000 measured RNA concentration.

The library came from multiplex PCR. Sequencer: Illumina HiSeq 4000. To build TCR beta libraries, CDR3 regions were amplified by Arm-PCR using iRepertoire HTBI primers. PCR products were gel purified before sequencing. On the study's bioinformatics: Across samples, 60 to 75 TRBV and 13 to 15 TRBJ segments were identified and used for gene usage analysis of CDR3 amino acid clonotypes. COPE and FqMerger were used to merge filtered high-quality paired reads into contigs. Contigs were aligned with BLAST to IMGT TRBV, TRBD and TRBJ reference genes, and CDR3 was defined per IMGT. Clonotypes above 0.1% frequency were classified as highly expanded clones. Repertoire diversity was measured by Shannon entropy, and V-J evenness by the Gini coefficient. Clonotypes shared by more than one individual were considered public. Starting from the raw public reads, TCRdb applied fastp trimming at Q25, assembled clones with MiXCR and retained in-frame beta chains. Under each unique CDR3 protein, matching rows form one entry showing the most common genes and DNA. The V and J calls were not made by the authors but by TCRdb's processing. The sample yields 350,000 to 450,000 distinct CDR3 sequences; over 15% were counted once. Around 27% of the sample is taken by the ten largest.

The same data also contributed to another study, on T cells in Graves' hyperthyroidism and ophthalmopathy. The second study, in turn, reports: Stable Graves' hyperthyroidism was defined as the absence of progression to ophthalmopathy over 18 months of follow-up. Hyperthyroidism patients were aged 18 to 65 years and newly diagnosed, with disease duration of less than 2 months. The study excluded patients with uncontrolled infections, other autoimmune diseases, pregnancy or lactation. Clinical symptoms, serum thyroxine and TRAb, thyroid ultrasound, and orbital computed tomography formed the basis for the diagnoses. The TCR CDR3 was subjected to a first round of RT-PCR using the HTBI primer set and the Qiagen OneStep RT-PCR kit. Most expanded thyroid clonotypes (frequency above 0.001) were also found in blood, which suggests that blood repertoires may mirror thyroid immune responses. A model built on a 13 V-J signature distinguished ophthalmopathy from stable hyperthyroidism, reaching about 88% sensitivity and 81% to 83% specificity in cross-validation and 80%/75% in testing. In validation, the model predicted progression to ophthalmopathy a median of around 6.5 months before onset, with around 70% sensitivity and 72.22% specificity. A discovery cohort of about 100 patients, about 40 with Graves' ophthalmopathy and fewer than 65 with stable Graves' hyperthyroidism, was used to find distinguishing TCR V-J signatures. An independent validation cohort of under 20 hyperthyroidism patients and approximately 17 patients who later progressed to ophthalmopathy tested prospective prediction of ophthalmopathy. The approximately 90 discovery patients were randomly split 7:3 into training and test sets. In addition, the study compared T-cell repertoires in thyroid tissue and in blood from roughly six Graves' hyperthyroidism patients. After sampling, hyperthyroidism patients received methimazole starting at 30 mg daily, and ophthalmopathy patients received high-dose intravenous methylprednisolone. A second multiplex PCR round built the libraries, followed by size selection and purification. The libraries were sequenced on an Illumina HiSeq2000 using paired-end 100 bp reads. SOAPnuke was used to process the raw data, removing reads that contained adapters or uncalled bases, had a mean Phred below 15, or lacked an exact match to the constant primer or identifier. High-quality paired reads were merged using COPE v1.2.5, and each unique nucleotide sequence was defined as a clonotype. MiTCR v1.1 was used to align the clonotypes against IMGT TRBV, TRBD and TRBJ reference segments. Analysis was restricted to V-J combinations with a frequency above 0.0001, which covered 99% to 99.2% of repertoires. A TCS score was defined as the ratio of F50 (clonal expansion) to E x V (chaos), with BLOSUM62-based TCRdist applied between CDR3 peptides within each V-J. Welch's t-statistics and random forest reduced just over 500 V-J features to roughly 13, which were used in a naive Bayes classifier (R e1071). Sample size was not statistically predetermined, and blinding of investigators to group allocation was not performed. The paper reports TCR Vbeta CDR3 sequencing of approximately 130 peripheral blood samples: around 45 ophthalmopathy, roughly 80 hyperthyroidism and some 17 progressor patients.

The source material was peripheral blood mononuclear cells (PBMCs), sampled at new diagnosis, from a patient treated with antithyroid drugs. This chain joins TRBV7-2 to TRBJ2-3; 12 junctional bases match TRBD2. This sequence was found in a man aged 40-49 years with Graves disease. Donor details come from another sample of the same person, matched by shared clones. At the DNA level, the sequence is TGTGCCAGCAGCTGGACTAGCGGGGTTTACACAGATACGCAGTATTTT. This codes for CASSWTSGVYTDTQYF.